The rows below give T cell receptor beta chains drawn from one sample of a study of CD8+ T cells in alopecia areata. The data were produced by immunoSEQ multiplex PCR, yet TCRdb's version contains in-frame clones alone and is incomplete. The sample consists of over 100,000 clones, approximately 49% of them appearing once. The source material was CD8+ T cells sorted from blood, sampled at week 0. The receptors derive from a human donor with alopecia areata. CDR3s include the opening cysteine and the closing phenylalanine or tryptophan. The D gene is left open where the match is weak. Rows give clone size only sometimes, using once, few, many, or a class for an expanded clone.

j_call d_call v_call clone_size cdr3_nt cdr3_aa
TRBJ1-2 NA TRBV5-4 NA TGTGCCAGCAGCCTCAAACAGGGAGGCCCTCGGGGCTACACCTTC CASSLKQGGPRGYTF
TRBJ1-1 NA TRBV7-9 few TGTGCCAGCAGCTTACAGGGGCTAAGCACTGAAGCTTTCTTT CASSLQGLSTEAFF
TRBJ1-1 TRBD1 TRBV5-6 NA TGTGCCAGCAGCACACCGGGACAGGGGAACACTGAAGCTTTCTTT CASSTPGQGNTEAFF
TRBJ1-1 TRBD1 TRBV30 NA TGTGCCTGGAGTTTGGGACAGGGCGCTGAAGCTTTCTTT CAWSLGQGAEAFF
TRBJ2-1 NA TRBV7-3 NA TGTGCCAGCAGCCCCGGACAAGGGCCCTACAATGAGCAGTTCTTC CASSPGQGPYNEQFF
TRBJ1-2 NA TRBV7-9 few TGTGCCAGCAGCTCCGGCCGCCAGGGGCGCCGAAGCTATGGCTACACCTTC CASSSGRQGRRSYGYTF
TRBJ2-3 NA TRBV7-6 NA TGTGCCAGCAGCCTCGGGGAACTCACAGATACGCAGTATTTT CASSLGELTDTQYF
TRBJ1-1 NA TRBV7-8 NA TGTGCCAGCAGCTCTACCGGGATTTACACTGAAGCTTTCTTT CASSSTGIYTEAFF
TRBJ2-7 NA TRBV30 NA TGTGCCTGGAGTTCTCAGGGGTACGAGCAGTACTTC CAWSSQGYEQYF
TRBJ1-1 NA TRBV18 NA TGTGCCAGCTCACCGGAACGATTGGGTACTGAAGCTTTCTTT CASSPERLGTEAFF
TRBJ1-4 TRBD1 TRBV4-1 NA TGCGCCAGCAGCTTGCGGTCCGGGACAGCGAATGAAAAACTGTTTTTT CASSLRSGTANEKLFF
TRBJ1-5 NA TRBV7-9 NA TGTGCCAGCAGGGCCGGCAATCAGCCCCAGCATTTT CASRAGNQPQHF
TRBJ1-1 NA TRBV6-5 NA TGTGCCAGCAGTTGGACGGGGAGCACTGAAGCTTTCTTT CASSWTGSTEAFF
TRBJ2-1 NA TRBV5-1 few TGCGCCAGCAGCTTCCGCCGCTATAACTACAATGAGCAGTTCTTC CASSFRRYNYNEQFF
TRBJ1-2 NA TRBV6-5 NA TGTGCCAGCAGTTCGGACAGTTCCTATGGCTACACCTTC CASSSDSSYGYTF
TRBJ1-6 TRBD1 TRBV7-2 NA TGTGCCAGCAGCCTCAGGACAGGTTTTAATTCACCCCTCCACTTT CASSLRTGFNSPLHF
TRBJ2-3 NA TRBV7-2 NA TGTGCCAGCAGCTTAGAGGAGGGTCTGAACACAGATACGCAGTATTTT CASSLEEGLNTDTQYF
TRBJ2-1 NA TRBV7-6 NA TGTGCCAGCAGCTTAGTGGCGGAGGCGAATGAGCAGTTCTTC CASSLVAEANEQFF
TRBJ1-1 NA TRBV4-1 NA TGCGCCAGCAGCCAAGAAGACCGGGTTCACACTGAAGCTTTCTTT CASSQEDRVHTEAFF
TRBJ2-7 NA TRBV13 NA TGTGCCAGCAGCTTAGGGCAGTCCTTTGAGCAGTACTTC CASSLGQSFEQYF
TRBJ1-2 NA TRBV27 once TGTGCCAGCAGTTTATGGCCAGGGGATGGCTACACCTTC CASSLWPGDGYTF
TRBJ2-4 NA TRBV30 NA TGTGCCTGGAGTCTCAGGGGAGGTGAAAACATTCAGTACTTC CAWSLRGGENIQYF
TRBJ2-7 TRBD1 TRBV7-9 few TGTGCCAGCAGCACCAGTTTGGGACAGGCAAGCTCCTACGAGCAGTACTTC CASSTSLGQASSYEQYF
TRBJ2-7 NA TRBV11-2 NA TGTGCCAGCAGCTTAGATGTCGGGAGCTACGAGCAGTACTTC CASSLDVGSYEQYF
TRBJ1-1 NA TRBV5-1 NA TGCGCCAGCAGCTTGGGCCAGGGTTTCACTGAAGCTTTCTTT CASSLGQGFTEAFF
TRBJ2-5 NA TRBV1 once TGCACCAGCAGCCACCACCCCCATAGCGGGGGCCTCCAAGAGACCCAGTACTTC CTSSHHPHSGGLQETQYF